The 18 T cell receptor beta chains below all came from one sample that was sequenced in a study of blood T cell repertoires in COVID-19. Some clones are missing from TCRdb's copy, which holds only in-frame ones; the method was immunoSEQ multiplex PCR. Of some 72,000 clones in the sample, approximately 90% were seen once. Sample: peripheral blood. These receptors were obtained from a man aged 60 to 69 with acute or convalescent COVID-19.

CDR3: CASSQARTGAAEQYF. The CDR3 DNA is TGTGCCAGCAGCCAGGCCCGGACAGGAGCTGCCGAGCAGTACTTC. The chain combines TRBV3-1 (or the pseudogene TRBV3-2) with TRBJ2-7; 7 bases fit TRBD1. CDR1 is LGHDT, CDR2 YNNKEL, per germline (reference sequence). V dropped 3 bases and J dropped 6; count of bases not matched to a gene: 11. This CDR3 is 15 amino acids long.

V is TRBV28 and J is TRBJ1-4; D not certain. This CDR3 region has 16 residues. Between the trimmed V and J ends, which lost 1 base and 0 bases, there was a span of 9 bases. Germline CDR1 and CDR2: MDHEN and SYDVKM. The CDR3 DNA reads TGTGCCAGCAGTTTATTGCAGGAAACAACTAATGAAAAACTGTTTTTT. It is translated as CASSLLQETTNEKLFF.

V is TRBV11-3 and J is TRBJ2-2; no firm D call. From germline, CDR1 is SGHNT and CDR2 YENEEA. This CDR3 is built from 15 residues. V was cut by 1 base and J by 2 bases, with 8 bases left in between. The CDR3: CASSLGRVNTGELFF. The CDR3 DNA reads as TGTGCCAGCAGCTTAGGTCGGGTTAACACCGGGGAGCTGTTTTTT.

This clone was observed a handful of times. The CDR3 sequence is CASSQHRGGNQPQHF. CDR3 DNA sequence: TGTGCCAGTAGTCAACACAGGGGTGGCAATCAGCCCCAGCATTTT. The chain uses TRBV19 and TRBJ1-5; TRBD1 agrees at 7 bases. The junction had 6 bases not matched to a gene; V was cut back by 5 bases and J by 2 bases. CDR1 and CDR2 from the germline V gene are LNHDA and SQIVND (reference sequence). The CDR3 consists of 15 residues.

The chain links TRBV12-3 or TRBV12-4 to TRBJ2-2, with a possible D match to TRBD1 (5 bases). The CDR3 is made up of 13 amino acids. The V end was cut by 7 bases, the J end by 6 bases, with 12 bases between. CDR3 sequence reads: CASTPLGPGELFF. The DNA for the CDR3 is TGTGCCAGCACTCCCCTGGGGCCCGGGGAGCTGTTTTTT.

The chain employs TRBV9 and TRBJ2-5; 7 bases are shared with TRBD2. The germline V gene has CDR1 SGDLS and CDR2 YYNGEE. After removal of 0 bases from V and 4 bases from J, the junction contained 0 bases not matched to a gene. The CDR3 is 13 amino acids. CDR3 loop: CASSVGTRETQYF. Here the CDR3 DNA reads TGTGCCAGCAGCGTAGGGACTAGAGAGACCCAGTACTTC.

The V and J genes are TRBV6-1 and TRBJ2-4, with 12 bases that match TRBD1. The CDR3 is 18 amino acids. V lost 4 bases, J lost 1 base, and 8 bases stayed unmatched. Germline loops: CDR1 MNHNS, CDR2 SASEGT. The CDR3 DNA is TGTGCCAGCAGTGGCCGGGACAGGGGGCGGGTGGCCAAAAACATTCAGTACTTC. It translates to CASSGRDRGRVAKNIQYF.

This rearrangement joins TRBV7-8 to TRBJ1-4, with 8 bases identical to TRBD1. CDR1 and CDR2 (germline): SGHVS, FQNEAQ. This CDR3 has 15 residues. V lost 5 bases to trimming and J lost 4 bases; unmatched junction nucleotides: 6. This CDR3 reads CASSPRTGYNEKLFF. In DNA form, the CDR3 reads TGTGCCAGCAGCCCCCGGACAGGGTATAATGAAAAACTGTTTTTT.

The chain carries TRBV10-3 and TRBJ1-6; D gene unclear. The CDR3 covers 12 residues. V lost 10 bases and J 5 bases, leaving 9 bases between the germline ends. CDR1 is ENHRY, CDR2 SYGVKD, per germline. This chain's CDR3 is CATSPHNSPLHF. In DNA, the CDR3 is TGTGCCACCTCTCCCCATAATTCACCCCTCCACTTT.

This clone was counted a single time. The chain uses TRBV6-5 and TRBJ2-2; 8 bases fit TRBD1. The length of the CDR3 is 15 residues. The germline V gene encodes CDR1 MNHEY and CDR2 SVGAGI. Losses at the gene ends were 10 bases for V and 2 bases for J; bases not matched to a gene: 9. The CDR3 here is CANRLDRGNTGELFF. DNA for the CDR3: TGTGCCAACAGACTTGACAGGGGTAACACCGGGGAGCTGTTTTTT.

The chain combines TRBV18 with TRBJ2-5; 7 bases match TRBD1. V dropped 3 bases and J dropped 4; count of bases not matched to a gene: 8. Germline-derived CDR1 and CDR2 are KGHSH and LQKENI. CDR3 length: 15 amino acids. The CDR3 nucleotides are TGTGCCAGCTCACCCAACAGGGGAGAGGGAGAGACCCAGTACTTC. Amino acid sequence: CASSPNRGEGETQYF.

This chain links TRBV3-1 (or the pseudogene TRBV3-2) with TRBJ2-2; D perhaps matches TRBD1 (5 bases). Germline V gene lookup returns CDR1 LGHDT and CDR2 YNNKEL (reference sequence). This CDR3 is built from 17 residues. V was trimmed by 0 bases and J by 4 bases, leaving 15 bases between them. CDR3: CASSQDLTGGVTGELFF. In nucleotides, the CDR3 is TGTGCCAGCAGCCAAGATTTAACAGGTGGGGTCACCGGGGAGCTGTTTTTT.

The CDR3 DNA reads as TGTGCCAGCTCACCGGGACTAGAGGGGAGCGAGCAGTACTTC. Protein product: CASSPGLEGSEQYF. The rearrangement uses TRBV18 and TRBJ2-7, with TRBD2 identical over 8 bases. CDR1 and CDR2 from the germline V gene are KGHSH and LQKENI. With 3 bases clipped from V and 6 bases from J, the junction kept 7 bases outside the gene matches. The CDR3 totals 14 residues.

V is TRBV30 and J is TRBJ1-1; no firm D call. Trimming shortened V by 0 bases and J by 4 bases, and 9 bases separated the two germline ends. This CDR3 has 13 amino acids. Per germline, CDR1 GTSNPN and CDR2 SVGIG (reference sequence). The CDR3 nucleotides read TGTGCCTGGAGTGTACTAAGGAGCACTGAAGCTTTCTTT. This translates into CAWSVLRSTEAFF.

As for this clone: The identical CDR3 is also encoded by other nucleotide sequences in the sample. J is TRBJ2-7 and V is TRBV5-4, with TRBD2 matching 12 bases. Germline CDR1 and CDR2: SGHNT and YYREEE (reference sequence). The CDR3 is made up of 15 amino acids. J gave up 3 bases and V 4 bases, and 5 bases lay outside the gene matches. CDR3 bases: TGTGCCAGCAGCCCCGGACTAGCGGGGCTCTACGAGCAGTACTTC. Protein: CASSPGLAGLYEQYF.

The chain combines TRBV5-1 with TRBJ2-7; 11 nucleotides align to TRBD2. Germline V lookup: CDR1 SGHRS, CDR2 YFSETQ. J was trimmed by 4 bases and V by 4 bases; bases with no gene match: 16. The CDR3 covers 18 residues. CDR3 nucleotides: TGCGCCAGCAGCCCCATCCGATTGACTAGCGGGAATGGATACGAGCAGTACTTC. Translating gives CASSPIRLTSGNGYEQYF.

The chain has TRBV30 and TRBJ2-7; TRBD2 matches at 12 bases. With V trimmed by 2 bases and J by 6 bases, 8 bases remained unmatched. The CDR3 length is 15 residues. The germline gives CDR1 GTSNPN, CDR2 SVGIG (reference sequence). Written as DNA, the CDR3 is TGTGCCTGGAGTCCATGGACTAGCGGGATGGGCGAGCAGTACTTC. Its translation: CAWSPWTSGMGEQYF.

This clone was counted between two and nine times. This rearrangement joins TRBV5-1 to TRBJ1-2; 9 nucleotides align to TRBD1. V was clipped by 4 bases and J by 4 bases; unmatched bases: 2. This CDR3 contains 13 residues. Germline V gene lookup returns CDR1 SGHRS and CDR2 YFSETQ. In DNA form, the CDR3 reads TGCGCCAGCAGCGGGACAGGGCCCTATGGCTACACCTTC. Residues: CASSGTGPYGYTF.